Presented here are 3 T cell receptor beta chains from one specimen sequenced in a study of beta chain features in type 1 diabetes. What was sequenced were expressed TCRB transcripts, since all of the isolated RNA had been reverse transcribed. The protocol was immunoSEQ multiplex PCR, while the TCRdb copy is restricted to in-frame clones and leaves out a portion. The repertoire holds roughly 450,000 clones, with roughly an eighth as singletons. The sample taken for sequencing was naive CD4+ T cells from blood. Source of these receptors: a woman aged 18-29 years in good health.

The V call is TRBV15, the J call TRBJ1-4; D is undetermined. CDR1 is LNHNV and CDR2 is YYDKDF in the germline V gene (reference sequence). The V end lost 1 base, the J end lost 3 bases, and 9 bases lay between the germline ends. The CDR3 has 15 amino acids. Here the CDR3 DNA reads TGTGCCACCAGCAGAGGTCGGCAGGCTAATGAAAAACTGTTTTTT. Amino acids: CATSRGRQANEKLFF.

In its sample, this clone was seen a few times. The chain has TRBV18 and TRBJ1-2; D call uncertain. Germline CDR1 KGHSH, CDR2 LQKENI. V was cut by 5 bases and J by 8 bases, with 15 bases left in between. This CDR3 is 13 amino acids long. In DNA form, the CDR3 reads TGTGCCAGCTCAGTCACACCCAGCGAAGGCTACACCTTC. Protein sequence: CASSVTPSEGYTF.

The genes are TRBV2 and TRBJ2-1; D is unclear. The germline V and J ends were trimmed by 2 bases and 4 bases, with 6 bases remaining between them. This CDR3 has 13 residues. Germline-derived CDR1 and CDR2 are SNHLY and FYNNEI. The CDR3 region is CASSELPYNEQFF. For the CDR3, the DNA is TGTGCCAGCAGTGAATTACCTTACAATGAGCAGTTCTTC.